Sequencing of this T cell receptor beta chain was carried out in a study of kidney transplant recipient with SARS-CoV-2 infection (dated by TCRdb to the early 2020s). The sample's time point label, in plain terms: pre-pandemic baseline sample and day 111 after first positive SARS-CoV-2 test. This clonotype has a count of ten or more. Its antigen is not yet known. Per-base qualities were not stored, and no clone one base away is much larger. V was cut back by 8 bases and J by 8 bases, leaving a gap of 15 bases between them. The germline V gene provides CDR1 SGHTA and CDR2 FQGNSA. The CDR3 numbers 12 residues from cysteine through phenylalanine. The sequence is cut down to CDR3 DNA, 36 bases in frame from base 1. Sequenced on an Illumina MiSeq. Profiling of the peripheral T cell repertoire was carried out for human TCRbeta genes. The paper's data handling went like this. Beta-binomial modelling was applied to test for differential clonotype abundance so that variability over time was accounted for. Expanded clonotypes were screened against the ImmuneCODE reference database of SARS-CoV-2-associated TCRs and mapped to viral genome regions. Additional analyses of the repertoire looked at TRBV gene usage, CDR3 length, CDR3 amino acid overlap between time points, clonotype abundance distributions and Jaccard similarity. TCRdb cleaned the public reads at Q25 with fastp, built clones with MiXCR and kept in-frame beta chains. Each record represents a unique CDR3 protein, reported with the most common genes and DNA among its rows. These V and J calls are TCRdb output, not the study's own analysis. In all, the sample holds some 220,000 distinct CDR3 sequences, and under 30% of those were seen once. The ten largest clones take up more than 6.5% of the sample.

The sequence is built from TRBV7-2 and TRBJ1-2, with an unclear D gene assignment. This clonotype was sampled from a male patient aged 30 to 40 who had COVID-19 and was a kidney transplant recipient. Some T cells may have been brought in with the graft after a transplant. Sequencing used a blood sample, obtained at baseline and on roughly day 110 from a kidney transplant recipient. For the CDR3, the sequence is CASSGLLRGYTF. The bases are TGTGCCAGCTCCGGACTCCTCCGCGGCTACACCTTC.